This TCR beta chain appears in the sequencing data of a study of blood T cells in healthy people across ages. No fewer than 7 million PBMCs went into each sample. Using a J-beta primer mix together with a sample-barcoded 5' primer, a second PCR was run for about 7 to 12 cycles. TCRdb reprocessed the 5' RACE reads with MiXCR, giving one entry per CDR3 protein. The sample has 1.8 million or so distinct CDR3 sequences; 35% to 50% are singletons. Germline V gene sequence: CDR1 PRHDT, CDR2 FYEKMQ (reference sequence). The length of the CDR3 is 17 residues. After removal of 3 bases from V and 4 bases from J, the junction contained 10 bases not matched to a gene.

Specimen: blood. J is TRBJ2-1 and V is TRBV13; 9 positions agree with TRBD1. The source is a human donor in good health. CDR3: CASSFATGQGRYNEQFF. DNA for the CDR3: TGTGCCAGCAGCTTTGCTACGGGACAGGGTCGGTACAATGAGCAGTTCTTC.